These 21 T cell receptor beta chains were sequenced from one sample in a study of blood T cell repertoires in COVID-19. The repertoire was sequenced with immunoSEQ multiplex PCR; TCRdb's copy has only in-frame clones and lacks some. Of around 180,000 clones in the sample, about four fifths were seen once. Input material: PBMCs or T cells enriched from blood (not recorded which). All receptors come from a man between 50 and 59 years old who had recovered from COVID-19.

This clone appeared once. J is TRBJ2-7 and V is TRBV29-1; no definite D call. V lost 4 bases, J lost 1 base, and 11 bases lay in between. CDR1 and CDR2 from the germline V gene are SQVTM and ANQGSEA. This CDR3 comprises 13 residues. CDR3 nucleotides: TGCAGCGTTGTTCTATGGGCGTCCTACGAGCAGTACTTC. Its protein product is CSVVLWASYEQYF.

This chain links TRBV19 with TRBJ2-7; TRBD1 is a possible D gene (6 bases). This CDR3 region has 13 residues. Per the germline V gene, CDR1 is LNHDA and CDR2 is SQIVND (reference sequence). Trimming cost V 10 bases and J 6 bases, with 19 bases left between them. The CDR3 sequence: CATLDRLRFEQYF. CDR3 sequence (DNA): TGTGCCACTTTAGACAGGCTTCGCTTCGAGCAGTACTTC.

The chain carries TRBV2 and TRBJ2-7; TRBD1 matches at 10 bases. The CDR3 is 15 residues long. The trim removed 2 bases at V and 3 bases at J, leaving 4 bases unmatched. Germline CDR1 SNHLY, CDR2 FYNNEI. CDR3 DNA sequence: TGTGCCAGCAGTGAACAATGGACAGGGGGCTACGAGCAGTACTTC. It specifies CASSEQWTGGYEQYF.

CDR3 amino acids: CASSPTPYSEAFF. In DNA form, the CDR3 reads TGTGCCAGCAGCCCTACCCCCTACTCCGAAGCTTTCTTT. J is TRBJ1-1 and V is TRBV6-2 or TRBV6-3, with unresolved D. Germline lookup yields CDR1 MNHEY and CDR2 SVGEGT. Trimming removed 6 bases at V and 8 bases at J, with 16 bases between. The CDR3 consists of 13 residues.

The chain uses TRBV29-1 and TRBJ2-2, with a weak D call TRBD1 (5 bases). Trimming left V 1 base short and J 6 bases short, with 12 bases between. This CDR3 is built from 14 residues. The germline V gene has CDR1 SQVTM and CDR2 ANQGSEA. DNA for the CDR3: TGCAGCGTTGAAGCCAGGGCCACGCCCGGGGAGCTGTTTTTT. The encoded protein is CSVEARATPGELFF.

The chain has TRBV5-1 and TRBJ1-1; TRBD1 matches 7 bases. Trimming removed 5 bases from V and 0 bases from J; junction bases left unmatched: 10. CDR3 length: 16 amino acids. Germline CDR1 SGHRS, CDR2 YFSETQ. The CDR3 loop reads CASRVGTVAMNTEAFF. CDR3 DNA sequence: TGCGCCAGCAGAGTTGGGACAGTAGCCATGAACACTGAAGCTTTCTTT.

The chain recombines TRBV7-9 with TRBJ1-5; no reliable D call. V lost 0 bases, J lost 2 bases, and 5 bases lay in between. Looked up from germline, CDR1 is SEHNR and CDR2 is FQNEAQ (reference sequence). The CDR3 covers 14 residues. Here the CDR3 DNA reads TGTGCCAGCAGCTTAGCCTCGGGCAATCAGCCCCAGCATTTT. It yields the protein CASSLASGNQPQHF.

V usage is TRBV28 and J usage is TRBJ1-5, with TRBD1 matching over 11 bases. The CDR3 extends over 17 amino acids. Per the germline V gene, CDR1 is MDHEN and CDR2 is SYDVKM. Trimming removed 6 bases from V and 2 bases from J; junction bases left unmatched: 9. CDR3 sequence: CASRADRGLEGNQPQHF. In nucleotides, the CDR3 is TGTGCCAGCAGGGCGGACAGGGGGCTGGAGGGCAATCAGCCCCAGCATTTT.

The rearrangement links TRBV7-8 to TRBJ1-1; D is undetermined. Germline loops: CDR1 SGHVS, CDR2 FQNEAQ. Trimming removed 1 base from V and 6 bases from J, with 9 bases in between. The CDR3 length is 13 residues. The CDR3 coding sequence is TGTGCCAGCAGCTTAGTCCAGACTGCTGAAGCTTTCTTT. This sequence encodes CASSLVQTAEAFF.

The chain is built from TRBV19 and TRBJ1-5; perhaps TRBD1 as D (6 bases). With 2 bases removed from V and 0 bases from J, the gap between germline ends came to 26 bases. This CDR3 spans 21 amino acids. The germline CDR1 and CDR2 sequences are LNHDA and SQIVND (reference sequence). CDR3 sequence reads: CASSIRRTALMDTYSNQPQHF. CDR3 in DNA: TGTGCCAGTAGTATACGACGGACAGCCCTCATGGACACATATAGCAATCAGCCCCAGCATTTT.

The rearrangement uses TRBV27 and TRBJ1-1; D is possibly TRBD1 (5 bases). The CDR3 contains 15 residues. The ends were cut back, 0 bases at V and 4 bases at J, with 12 bases in the middle. The germline V gene encodes CDR1 MNHEY and CDR2 SMNVEV (reference sequence). The CDR3 spells CASSLSSQGLTEAFF. The CDR3 bases are TGTGCCAGCAGTTTATCATCCCAGGGTCTCACTGAAGCTTTCTTT.

The rearrangement joins TRBV6-2 or TRBV6-3 to TRBJ2-7; tentatively, D is TRBD1 (6 bases). The V end was cut by 5 bases, the J end by 5 bases, with 10 bases between. Germline V gene lookup returns CDR1 MNHEY and CDR2 SVGEGT. This CDR3 is 12 amino acids long. As DNA, the CDR3 is TGTGCCAGCAGTCGACAGGTAAACGAGCAGTACTTC. Residues: CASSRQVNEQYF.

The V gene is TRBV12-3 or TRBV12-4, the J gene TRBJ2-1; possible D gene TRBD2, 6 bases. The V end lost 6 bases, the J end lost 8 bases, and 14 bases lay between the germline ends. CDR3 length equals 13 residues. The CDR3 region is CASRGTPLHEQFF. For the CDR3, the DNA is TGTGCCAGCAGGGGGACTCCTCTTCATGAGCAGTTCTTC.

The V and J genes are TRBV9 and TRBJ2-3; TRBD2 is a possible D gene (6 bases). The CDR3 runs 13 residues. CDR1 and CDR2 (germline): SGDLS, YYNGEE. Trimming took 3 bases from V and 6 from J, leaving 11 bases between them. As DNA, the CDR3 is TGTGCCAGCAGCGGCGGGACTTCGGATACGCAGTATTTT. Translation gives CASSGGTSDTQYF.

V and J are TRBV5-1 and TRBJ1-1; 12 nucleotides line up with TRBD1. The trim removed 5 bases at V and 5 bases at J, leaving 4 bases unmatched. The CDR3 extends over 14 amino acids. From germline, CDR1 is SGHRS and CDR2 YFSETQ. The CDR3 reads CASSRDRGRTEAFF. The CDR3, as DNA: TGCGCCAGCAGTAGGGACAGGGGGCGAACTGAAGCTTTCTTT.

The gene calls are TRBV10-3 and TRBJ1-1; D not certain. The germline V gene has CDR1 ENHRY and CDR2 SYGVKD. CDR3 length equals 13 residues. Between the trimmed V and J ends, which lost 6 bases and 11 bases, there was a span of 19 bases. Here the CDR3 reads CAIRKNRILTAFF. For the CDR3, the DNA is TGTGCCATCAGAAAAAACCGAATACTAACGGCTTTCTTT.

This clone was seen more than once but under ten times. V is TRBV5-1 and J is TRBJ2-2, with 7 nucleotides matching TRBD1. V trimming: 7 bases; J trimming: 0 bases; junction bases outside the gene matches: 6. Germline values: CDR1 SGHRS, CDR2 YFSETQ. The CDR3 sequence is 15 residues long. The CDR3: CASDRDSPNTGELFF. In nucleotides, the CDR3 is TGCGCCAGCGACCGGGACAGCCCGAACACCGGGGAGCTGTTTTTT.

The CDR3 bases are TGTGCCACCCCCGGGATACAACGGGACATTCAGTACTTC. This translates into CATPGIQRDIQYF. The chain carries TRBV24-1 and TRBJ2-4; possible D gene TRBD2, 5 bases. V gave up 9 bases and J gave up 8 bases, with 16 bases separating them. Germline V gives CDR1 KGHDR, CDR2 SFDVKD. The CDR3 contains 13 residues.

The chain carries TRBV11-1 and TRBJ2-5; tentatively, D is TRBD1 (5 bases). With 6 bases removed from V and 2 bases from J, the gap between germline ends came to 7 bases. Germline CDR1 reads SGHAT; CDR2 reads FQDESV (reference sequence). The CDR3 has 12 residues. CDR3: CASRQGQETQYF. The DNA of the CDR3 is TGTGCCAGCAGGCAGGGACAAGAGACCCAGTACTTC.

The chain combines TRBV18 with TRBJ1-6; D not certain. Germline V lookup: CDR1 KGHSH, CDR2 LQKENI. Trimming shortened V by 2 bases and J by 9 bases, and 11 bases separated the two germline ends. This CDR3 is 14 amino acids long. In DNA, the CDR3 is TGTGCCAGCTCACCAGCCTTAGATACTTCACCCCTCCACTTT. Its protein product is CASSPALDTSPLHF. Complete variable domain (other parts from reference TRBV18 and TRBJ1-6): NAGVMQNPRHLVRRRGQEARLRCSPMKGHSHVYWYRQLPEEGLKFMVYLQKENIIDESGMPKERFSAEFPKEGPSILRIQQVVRGDSAAYFCASSPALDTSPLHFGNGTRLTVT.

At least ten counts were recorded for this clone. Here the CDR3 DNA reads TGCGCCAGCAGCCAAGACCTTAATTCACCCCTCCACTTT. Protein product: CASSQDLNSPLHF. The gene calls are TRBV4-3 and TRBJ1-6, with D unresolved. The CDR3 has 13 residues. The germline CDR1 and CDR2 sequences are LGHNA and YSLEER. Trimming took 0 bases from V and 6 from J, leaving 3 bases between them.